A selection of T cell receptor beta chains follows, all from one sample in a study of blood T cell repertoires in COVID-19. TCRdb's table, derived via immunoSEQ multiplex PCR, lists solely in-frame clones and lacks some. The data contain over 250,000 clones, just under 90% of them singletons. Sequenced sample: PBMCs or T cells enriched from blood (not recorded which). The receptors originated from an older woman who had recovered from COVID-19. Both conserved end residues are part of each CDR3. The D gene is left open where the match is weak. Rows give clone size only sometimes, using once, few, many, or a class for an expanded clone.

TRBV9,NA,TRBD1,TRBJ1-1,CASSHPEGTGDTEAFF,TGTGCCAGCAGCCACCCGGAGGGGACAGGGGACACTGAAGCTTTCTTT
TRBV29-1,NA,NA,TRBJ1-3,CSAQQGGNTIYF,TGCAGCGCCCAACAGGGAGGAAACACCATATATTTT
TRBV11-3,NA,TRBD2,TRBJ2-1,CASSTGGAGVDYDEQFF,TGTGCCAGCAGCACTGGGGGAGCGGGAGTCGATTATGATGAGCAGTTCTTC
TRBV28,NA,TRBD1,TRBJ1-2,CASSSHLGPGQGTKYYGYTF,TGTGCCAGCAGTTCACATTTAGGTCCAGGACAGGGCACGAAGTATTATGGCTACACCTTC
TRBV2,NA,NA,TRBJ1-2,CASTTGPAWDGYTF,TGTGCCAGCACTACAGGGCCCGCTTGGGATGGCTACACCTTC
TRBV12-5,NA,TRBD2,TRBJ2-2,CASGLLQGLAGVSTGELFF,TGTGCTAGTGGTTTGCTTCAGGGACTAGCGGGAGTAAGCACCGGGGAGCTGTTTTTT
TRBV14,NA,TRBD1,TRBJ1-2,CASSIGQGVDGYTF,TGTGCCAGCAGCATCGGACAGGGGGTGGATGGCTACACCTTC
TRBV7-6,NA,NA,TRBJ1-1,CASSPPEQINTEAFF,TGTGCCAGCAGCCCCCCCGAACAGATTAACACTGAAGCTTTCTTT
TRBV5-1,NA,NA,TRBJ1-5,CASSLGAGEGNQPQHF,TGCGCCAGCAGCTTGGGGGCAGGGGAAGGCAATCAGCCCCAGCATTTT
TRBV19,NA,TRBD1,TRBJ1-3,CASRTTGGESGNTIYF,TGTGCCAGTAGAACCACAGGGGGTGAATCTGGAAACACCATATATTTT
TRBV7-9,NA,NA,TRBJ1-1,CASSLTEAFF,TGTGCCAGCAGCCTTACTGAAGCTTTCTTT
TRBV9,once,NA,TRBJ1-3,CASSVGATDSGNTIYF,TGTGCCAGCAGCGTAGGGGCCACAGACTCTGGAAACACCATATATTTT
TRBV18,NA,NA,TRBJ2-3,CASSPNRANTDTQYF,TGTGCCAGCTCACCAAATCGAGCAAACACAGATACGCAGTATTTT
TRBV5-1,NA,NA,TRBJ1-5,CASSLLTGQPQHF,TGCGCCAGCAGCCTCCTGACTGGCCAGCCCCAGCATTTT
TRBV29-1,few,TRBD1,TRBJ2-5,CSVRQGQETQYF,TGCAGCGTTCGACAGGGACAAGAGACCCAGTACTTC
TRBV5-1,few,TRBD1,TRBJ2-2,CASSHPGQGSGELFF,TGCGCCAGCAGCCATCCGGGACAGGGGAGCGGGGAGCTGTTTTTT
TRBV19,NA,NA,TRBJ2-5,CASSIGWGPQETQYF,TGTGCCAGTAGTATAGGCTGGGGGCCGCAAGAGACCCAGTACTTC
TRBV19,NA,TRBD1,TRBJ1-2,CASSLLGQGALNYGYTF,TGTGCCAGTAGCCTCCTGGGACAGGGGGCTCTTAACTATGGCTACACCTTC
TRBV28,once,NA,TRBJ1-5,CASRADSNQPQHF,TGTGCCAGCAGGGCGGATAGCAATCAGCCCCAGCATTTT
TRBV28,NA,NA,TRBJ2-1,CASSPPPWAYNEQFF,TGTGCCAGCAGTCCCCCCCCCTGGGCTTACAATGAGCAGTTCTTC
TRBV28,NA,NA,TRBJ1-6,CASSLREYRVRGNSPLHF,TGTGCCAGCAGTTTGAGGGAATACAGGGTTCGGGGAAATTCACCCCTCCACTTT
TRBV2,NA,NA,TRBJ1-1,CASTLRGRRNTEAFF,TGTGCCAGCACCCTCAGGGGACGGAGGAACACTGAAGCTTTCTTT
TRBV5-1,NA,TRBD1,TRBJ1-2,CASSRTGASVYGYTF,TGCGCCAGCAGCAGGACAGGGGCCTCCGTCTATGGCTACACCTTC
TRBV6-4,NA,TRBD2,TRBJ2-1,CASSPLAGTYNEQFF,TGTGCCAGCAGTCCACTAGCGGGAACCTACAATGAGCAGTTCTTC
TRBV24-1,NA,NA,TRBJ2-1,CATSAQAPYPYNEQFF,TGTGCCACCAGTGCACAGGCGCCCTACCCTTACAATGAGCAGTTCTTC
TRBV7-2,NA,NA,TRBJ1-6,CASSLYWGGNNSPLHF,TGTGCCAGCAGCTTATATTGGGGGGGGAATAATTCACCCCTCCACTTT
TRBV30,NA,NA,TRBJ1-2,CAWTEGGYYGYTF,TGTGCCTGGACTGAAGGGGGTTACTATGGCTACACCTTC
TRBV4-1,NA,NA,TRBJ1-2,CASSPKANYGYTF,TGCGCCAGCAGCCCGAAAGCGAACTATGGCTACACCTTC
TRBV5-1,NA,NA,TRBJ1-2,CASSLGQEDYGYTF,TGCGCCAGCAGCTTAGGCCAGGAGGACTATGGCTACACCTTC
TRBV3-1/TRBV3-2,NA,TRBD1,TRBJ1-2,CASSLGQGQNTF,TGTGCCAGCAGCCTTGGACAGGGCCAAAACACCTTC
TRBV5-1,NA,NA,TRBJ1-5,CASSHSGGALQPQHF,TGCGCCAGCAGCCATTCTGGGGGCGCATTGCAGCCCCAGCATTTT
TRBV6-5,NA,NA,TRBJ1-4,CASFDGEKLFF,TGTGCCAGCTTTGACGGGGAAAAACTGTTTTTT
TRBV29-1,NA,NA,TRBJ2-3,CSAQPNSPTDTQYF,TGCAGCGCCCAACCGAACAGCCCTACAGATACGCAGTATTTT
TRBV12-3/TRBV12-4,NA,NA,TRBJ1-2,CASSPENYGYTF,TGTGCCAGCAGTCCAGAAAACTATGGCTACACCTTC
TRBV2,NA,TRBD1,TRBJ1-1,CASRERTGGGNTEAFF,TGTGCCAGCAGGGAGCGGACAGGAGGTGGGAACACTGAAGCTTTCTTT
TRBV28,few,TRBD2,TRBJ2-7,CASRRTSYEQYF,TGTGCCAGCAGGCGGACTAGCTACGAGCAGTACTTC
TRBV28,NA,NA,TRBJ1-1,CASSLSHTEAFF,TGTGCCAGCAGCCTTAGCCACACTGAAGCTTTCTTT
TRBV27,NA,TRBD2,TRBJ2-7,CASSLISRAAGGYEQYF,TGTGCCAGCAGTTTAATTTCGAGGGCGGCGGGAGGCTACGAGCAGTACTTC
TRBV3-1/TRBV3-2,NA,TRBD2,TRBJ2-3,CASSQDYLGGAADTQYF,TGTGCCAGCAGCCAAGACTACCTCGGGGGGGCGGCAGATACGCAGTATTTT
TRBV28,NA,TRBD1,TRBJ2-7,CAIMGQVYEQYF,TGTGCCATCATGGGACAGGTCTACGAGCAGTACTTC
TRBV5-1,NA,NA,TRBJ2-3,CASSATDTQYF,TGCGCCAGCAGCGCGACAGATACGCAGTATTTT
TRBV5-1,NA,NA,TRBJ1-3,CASSLAGVSISGNTIYF,TGCGCCAGCAGCTTGGCCGGGGTTTCCATCTCTGGAAACACCATATATTTT
TRBV7-9,few,TRBD1,TRBJ1-1,CASRVGQGWTEAFF,TGTGCCAGCAGGGTGGGACAGGGCTGGACTGAAGCTTTCTTT
TRBV12-5,NA,NA,TRBJ2-3,CALEGDYTDTQYF,TGTGCTCTAGAGGGGGACTACACAGATACGCAGTATTTT
TRBV7-3,NA,TRBD2,TRBJ2-1,CASSLERGYNEQFF,TGTGCCAGCAGCTTAGAGCGGGGTTACAATGAGCAGTTCTTC
TRBV15,NA,NA,TRBJ2-7,CATSRDQGGDYEQYF,TGTGCCACCAGCAGAGATCAGGGGGGTGATTACGAGCAGTACTTC
TRBV5-1,NA,NA,TRBJ2-3,CASSPAPLGADTQYF,TGCGCCAGCAGCCCAGCGCCGTTAGGCGCAGATACGCAGTATTTT
TRBV28,NA,TRBD1,TRBJ2-7,CASSSPGQVYYEQYF,TGTGCCAGCAGCTCACCGGGACAGGTCTACTACGAGCAGTACTTC
TRBV9,once,TRBD1,TRBJ1-2,CASSVTGANYGYTF,TGTGCCAGCAGCGTTACAGGGGCCAACTATGGCTACACCTTC
TRBV9,NA,NA,TRBJ2-1,CASSVEGGESNEQFF,TGTGCCAGCAGCGTAGAAGGTGGGGAGAGCAATGAGCAGTTCTTC
TRBV19,NA,NA,TRBJ1-4,CASSPQGGEKLFF,TGTGCCAGTAGCCCCCAAGGGGGTGAAAAACTGTTTTTT
TRBV7-9,NA,TRBD1,TRBJ1-1,CASSLETGFTEAFF,TGTGCCAGCAGCTTAGAGACAGGGTTCACTGAAGCTTTCTTT
TRBV29-1,NA,NA,TRBJ2-2,CSGRRNTGELFF,TGCAGCGGGCGGAGGAACACCGGGGAGCTGTTTTTT
TRBV3-1/TRBV3-2,NA,NA,TRBJ1-2,CASSQRQLHYGYTF,TGTGCCAGCAGCCAAAGACAGCTCCACTATGGCTACACCTTC
TRBV3-1/TRBV3-2,NA,TRBD1,TRBJ1-2,CASSQDGRQGLNGYTF,TGTGCCAGCAGCCAAGATGGGAGACAGGGCTTGAATGGCTACACCTTC
TRBV11-2,NA,TRBD1,TRBJ1-3,CASSSRDSSGNTIYF,TGTGCCAGCAGCTCGAGGGACAGCTCTGGAAACACCATATATTTT
TRBV5-1,NA,TRBD1,TRBJ2-3,CASSGQGPDTQYF,TGCGCCAGTAGTGGACAGGGCCCAGATACGCAGTATTTT
TRBV27,NA,NA,TRBJ1-6,CASSLWFSSPLHF,TGTGCCAGCAGTTTGTGGTTTAGTTCACCCCTCCACTTT
TRBV10-3,NA,NA,TRBJ1-1,CAIRDGAEAFF,TGTGCCATCAGGGACGGGGCTGAAGCTTTCTTT